One sample yielded the 17 T cell receptor beta chains listed below, sequenced in a study of blood T cell repertoires in COVID-19. The repertoire was sequenced with immunoSEQ multiplex PCR; TCRdb's copy has only in-frame clones and lacks some. The sample lists over 300,000 clones, nearly 90% seen once, with about 7% in the top ten. Sequencing input: peripheral blood. All receptors derive from a man aged 18-30 years with active or convalescent COVID-19.

The rearrangement links TRBV4-1 to TRBJ1-5; D is perhaps TRBD1 (6 bases). Trimming shortened V by 0 bases and J by 2 bases, and 8 bases separated the two germline ends. The CDR3 is made up of 15 amino acids. Germline CDR1 reads MGHRA; CDR2 reads YSYEKL. DNA for the CDR3: TGCGCCAGCAGCCAAGAATGGACAGGCAATCAGCCCCAGCATTTT. As protein: CASSQEWTGNQPQHF.

The chain uses TRBV7-9 and TRBJ2-7, with D perhaps TRBD1 (6 bases). Trimming removed 5 bases from V and 6 bases from J, with 11 bases in between. The germline V gene encodes CDR1 SEHNR and CDR2 FQNEAQ (reference sequence). The CDR3 loop spans 12 amino acids. As DNA, the CDR3 is TGTGCCAGCAGCCCCAGGGGCAGCGAGCAGTACTTC. Translating gives CASSPRGSEQYF.

The V call is TRBV11-2, the J call TRBJ2-7, with 8 bases aligning to TRBD2. Germline lookup yields CDR1 SGHAT and CDR2 FQNNGV. The junction had 5 bases not matched to a gene; V was cut back by 1 base and J by 0 bases. CDR3 size: 16 residues. CDR3 loop: CASSLVSGRPSYEQYF. CDR3 sequence (DNA): TGTGCCAGCAGCTTAGTCAGCGGGAGACCCTCCTACGAGCAGTACTTC.

This sequence joins TRBV4-2 and TRBJ1-4; no clear D gene. This CDR3 comprises 14 residues. Deletions cut 1 base from V and 6 bases from J, with 9 bases between. The germline V gene has CDR1 LGHNA and CDR2 YNFKEQ. CDR3 residues: CASSQGGGDEKLFF. The CDR3 DNA is TGTGCCAGCAGCCAAGGGGGAGGAGATGAAAAACTGTTTTTT.

The chain links TRBV2 to TRBJ2-3; 9 bases match TRBD2. CDR3 size: 15 residues. V lost 7 bases to trimming and J lost 3 bases; unmatched junction nucleotides: 8. In germline, CDR1 is SNHLY, CDR2 FYNNEI. The CDR3 sequence: CASMAGGVRTDTQYF. The CDR3 DNA sequence: TGTGCCAGCATGGCGGGGGGGGTTAGGACAGATACGCAGTATTTT.

J is TRBJ2-5 and V is TRBV6-5, with TRBD2 identical over 7 bases. The germline V gene encodes CDR1 MNHEY and CDR2 SVGAGI. CDR3 length: 14 amino acids. The V gene end was trimmed by 2 bases and the J gene end by 2 bases; junction bases not matched to a gene: 2. The CDR3 nucleotides read TGTGCCAGCAGTTACAGGGAGGGGCAAGAGACCCAGTACTTC. The encoded protein is CASSYREGQETQYF.

The chain joins TRBV27 to TRBJ1-2; the D is unclear. CDR3 length: 13 amino acids. V lost 5 bases and J lost 7, with 14 bases in between. Germline assignment: CDR1 MNHEY and CDR2 SMNVEV (reference sequence). The CDR3 region has the DNA TGTGCCAGCAGTCCATCTCCCCGGGGTGGCTACACCTTC. Amino acid sequence: CASSPSPRGGYTF.

This chain connects TRBV7-9 to TRBJ1-1; 7 bases fit TRBD1. Trimming at V came to 5 bases and at J to 1 base, leaving 13 bases not matched to a gene. The CDR3 extends over 17 amino acids. Germline CDR1 reads SEHNR; CDR2 reads FQNEAQ (reference sequence). The CDR3 DNA is TGTGCCAGCAGCCGCAGGGACAGACTAATGGGGAACACTGAAGCTTTCTTT. Translating it yields CASSRRDRLMGNTEAFF.

V gene TRBV30 combines with J gene TRBJ2-5; 9 bases are a match to TRBD1. V dropped 4 bases and J dropped 4; count of bases not matched to a gene: 1. The CDR3 loop spans 12 amino acids. Germline-derived CDR1 and CDR2 are GTSNPN and SVGIG (reference sequence). CDR3 amino acids: CAWKTGGETQYF. CDR3 coding DNA: TGTGCCTGGAAGACAGGGGGAGAGACCCAGTACTTC.

The J gene is TRBJ1-2, the V gene TRBV13; 9 nucleotides line up with TRBD1. This CDR3 is 15 amino acids long. CDR1 is PRHDT, CDR2 FYEKMQ, per germline (reference sequence). V lost 1 base, J lost 6 bases, and 6 bases stayed unmatched. The chain's CDR3 is CASSLAFDRGNGYTF. DNA of the CDR3: TGTGCCAGCAGCTTAGCTTTTGACAGGGGGAATGGCTACACCTTC.

The J gene is TRBJ1-1, the V gene TRBV29-1; TRBD1 matches 8 bases. Germline V gene data show CDR1 as SQVTM and CDR2 as ANQGSEA. The CDR3 covers 12 residues. V was pared by 7 bases and J by 1 base, with 2 bases of the junction left unmatched. In DNA form, the CDR3 reads TGCAGCGCCGACAGGGGGAACACTGAAGCTTTCTTT. This encodes CSADRGNTEAFF.

The chain joins TRBV7-9 to TRBJ1-1; D call uncertain. The germline CDR1 and CDR2 sequences are SEHNR and FQNEAQ (reference sequence). Trimming left V 5 bases short and J 5 bases short, with 18 bases between. The CDR3 contains 15 residues. This chain's CDR3 is CASSGRVGVATEAFF. CDR3 bases: TGTGCCAGCAGCGGGCGAGTCGGGGTAGCAACTGAAGCTTTCTTT.

The chain combines TRBV7-2 with TRBJ2-7; the D gene is possibly TRBD1 (5 bases). CDR3 size: 15 residues. Trimming shortened V by 3 bases and J by 2 bases, and 14 bases separated the two germline ends. From germline, CDR1 is SGHTA and CDR2 FQGNSA. CDR3 sequence reads: CASSFGPGWTYEQYF. In DNA form, the CDR3 reads TGTGCCAGCAGCTTTGGTCCAGGGTGGACCTACGAGCAGTACTTC.

The chain links TRBV4-2 to TRBJ2-2; 8 positions match TRBD1. CDR3 size: 16 residues. J was trimmed by 1 base and V by 1 base; bases with no gene match: 2. CDR1 and CDR2 (germline): LGHNA, YNFKEQ. The CDR3 spells CASSQAGTGNTGELFF. The CDR3 DNA is TGTGCCAGCAGCCAAGCTGGGACAGGGAACACCGGGGAGCTGTTTTTT.

This clone was seen only once. This chain uses TRBV4-1 with TRBJ1-4; tentative D call: TRBD1 (5 bases). This CDR3 has 14 amino acids. V was trimmed by 3 bases and J by 10 bases, leaving 15 bases between them. From germline, CDR1 is MGHRA and CDR2 YSYEKL. The chain's CDR3 is CASSQLQDVVKLFF. CDR3 DNA: TGCGCCAGCAGCCAGTTACAGGACGTGGTAAAACTGTTTTTT.

The chain uses TRBV9 and TRBJ2-1; 10 nucleotides line up with TRBD2. The germline gives CDR1 SGDLS, CDR2 YYNGEE. CDR3 length: 14 amino acids. V was pared by 2 bases and J by 7 bases, with 3 bases of the junction left unmatched. The CDR3, as DNA: TGTGCCAGCAGCGTCCTAGCGGGGGTAAATGAGCAGTTCTTC. Translating gives CASSVLAGVNEQFF.

J is TRBJ1-2 and V is TRBV5-6, with D uncertain. The CDR3 length is 15 residues. Germline V lookup: CDR1 SGHDT, CDR2 YYEEEE. Trimming took off 9 bases at V and 2 bases at J, with 20 bases between the two ends. CDR3 sequence (DNA): TGTGCCACCAACCGCGATGCGGGCCTCAACTATGGCTACACCTTC. Its translation: CATNRDAGLNYGYTF.